This entry lists 22 T cell receptor beta chains sequenced from one sample in a study of cytomegalovirus exposure and HLA in healthy donors. PCR primers comprised 60 Vbeta and 13 Jbeta primers. Libraries were prepared by immunoSEQ multiplex PCR; TCRdb keeps only in-frame clonotypes and omits some of them. The table shows approximately 140,000 clones, with around 80% occurring only once. The sample comprised PBMCs. Receptors were obtained from a boy younger than 10 in good health and CMV-seronegative.

The chain recombines TRBV15 with TRBJ2-3, with 7 bases identical to TRBD2. The CDR3 length is 17 residues. The ends lost 3 bases at V and 0 bases at J; junction bases unmatched: 9. From germline, CDR1 is LNHNV and CDR2 YYDKDF (reference sequence). As DNA, the CDR3 is TGTGCCACCAGCAGGCCGATAGCGGGCGGTAGCACAGATACGCAGTATTTT. This translates into CATSRPIAGGSTDTQYF.

The CDR3: CASSFGTGGEGYTF. The CDR3 DNA reads TGTGCCAGCAGCTTCGGGACAGGGGGCGAGGGCTACACCTTC. The V call is TRBV5-6, the J call TRBJ1-2; 12 positions match TRBD1. The CDR3 extends over 14 amino acids. Germline CDR1 reads SGHDT; CDR2 reads YYEEEE. Germline trimming cut 2 bases from V and 8 bases from J; bases unmatched to any gene: 4.

The rearrangement uses TRBV5-1 and TRBJ1-3; D is possibly TRBD1 (6 bases). This CDR3 has 15 residues. Germline V gives CDR1 SGHRS, CDR2 YFSETQ. V gave up 2 bases and J gave up 0 bases, with 9 bases separating them. The CDR3 protein is CASSFTGISGNTIYF. The CDR3 coding sequence is TGCGCCAGCAGCTTCACAGGGATCTCTGGAAACACCATATATTTT.

The chain combines TRBV27 with TRBJ2-1; 13 nucleotides align to TRBD2. Germline V gene sequence: CDR1 MNHEY, CDR2 SMNVEV (reference sequence). V was clipped by 1 base and J by 8 bases; unmatched bases: 5. This CDR3 contains 16 residues. The CDR3 protein is CASSLLLAGGPDEQFF. CDR3 nucleotides: TGTGCCAGCAGTTTATTACTAGCGGGAGGGCCGGATGAGCAGTTCTTC.

This clone has only a few counts. The V gene is TRBV4-2, the J gene TRBJ1-5; D call uncertain. CDR3 length equals 18 residues. Trimming took off 0 bases at V and 0 bases at J, with 15 bases between the two ends. Germline V gives CDR1 LGHNA, CDR2 YNFKEQ. CDR3 residues: CASSQDKGGRASNQPQHF. The CDR3 nucleotides read TGTGCCAGCAGCCAAGATAAGGGTGGGCGGGCTAGCAATCAGCCCCAGCATTTT.

The chain joins TRBV18 to TRBJ1-6; D possibly corresponds to TRBD1 (5 bases). Germline V CDR1 and CDR2: KGHSH, LQKENI. There are 17 residues in the CDR3. Trimming stripped 6 bases from V and 0 bases from J, with 15 bases between. CDR3 DNA: TGTGCCAGCTCCGACAGTGAATCGACCTCCTATAATTCACCCCTCCACTTT. Translation gives CASSDSESTSYNSPLHF.

The chain couples TRBV13 to TRBJ1-2; 10 bases map to TRBD1. The CDR3 is 15 residues long. Losses at the gene ends were 6 bases for V and 8 bases for J; bases not matched to a gene: 12. Germline V gives CDR1 PRHDT, CDR2 FYEKMQ (reference sequence). CDR3: CASSSGTGALRGYTF. CDR3 sequence (DNA): TGTGCCAGCAGTTCCGGGACAGGGGCCCTTCGGGGCTACACCTTC.

This CDR3 is CASSLGGTVGNTIYF. Written as DNA, the CDR3 is TGTGCCAGCAGCTTAGGAGGGACAGTCGGAAACACCATATATTTT. The gene calls are TRBV7-8 and TRBJ1-3; 7 bases align to TRBD1. V gave up 1 base and J gave up 4 bases; unmatched junction bases: 4. The CDR3 totals 15 residues. CDR1 SGHVS and CDR2 FQNEAQ come from the germline V gene.

CDR3 amino acids: CASSLGTGTDEQYF. CDR3 nucleotides: TGTGCCAGCAGTTTGGGGACAGGGACCGACGAGCAGTACTTC. V gene TRBV6-1 combines with J gene TRBJ2-5; 9 bases fit TRBD1. The DNA end is more similar to TRBJ2-7, so the J call may be wrong. This CDR3 spans 14 amino acids. Germline V gives CDR1 MNHNS, CDR2 SASEGT.

This clone is a singleton in its sample. V is TRBV5-6 and J is TRBJ1-4, with 9 bases lining up with TRBD1. This CDR3 is 15 amino acids long. V was pared by 5 bases and J by 11 bases, with 13 bases of the junction left unmatched. Germline V CDR1 and CDR2: SGHDT, YYEEEE. The CDR3 region is CASSSGQGFSRKLFF. As DNA, the CDR3 is TGTGCCAGCAGTTCGGGACAGGGATTCTCTAGGAAACTGTTTTTT. Drawing the rest from reference TRBV5-6 and TRBJ1-4, the complete variable domain is DAGVTQSPTHLIKTRGQQVTLRCSPKSGHDTVSWYQQALGQGPQFIFQYYEEEERQRGNFPDRFSGHQFPNYSSELNVNALLLGDSALYLCASSSGQGFSRKLFFGSGTQLSVL.

The CDR3 DNA follows: TGCGCCAGCAGCTTGGTTAGCGGGAGGGTGTACGAGCAGTACGTC. It is translated as CASSLVSGRVYEQYV. The chain carries TRBV5-1 and TRBJ2-7; 11 bases line up with TRBD2. The J segment lost 4 bases and the V segment lost 0 bases, leaving 3 bases of the junction unmatched. This CDR3 region has 15 residues. CDR1 SGHRS and CDR2 YFSETQ come from the germline V gene.

CDR3: CASSNLVQRAGSGNTIYF. CDR3 bases: TGTGCCAGCTCAAACCTGGTACAGCGGGCCGGTTCTGGAAACACCATATATTTT. V usage is TRBV18 and J usage is TRBJ1-3; D remains unclear. V gave up 5 bases and J gave up 1 base, with 21 bases separating them. Germline assignment: CDR1 KGHSH and CDR2 LQKENI. This CDR3 has 18 amino acids.

The CDR3 loop reads CASSSDRGGNTGELFF. CDR3 sequence (DNA): TGTGCCAGCAGCTCGGACAGGGGGGGAAACACCGGGGAGCTGTTTTTT. The V and J genes are TRBV9 and TRBJ2-2; TRBD1 aligns across 10 bases. The CDR3 runs to 16 residues. Per the germline V gene, CDR1 is SGDLS and CDR2 is YYNGEE. The junction had 5 bases not matched to a gene; V was cut back by 4 bases and J by 2 bases. Variable domain in full (rest from reference TRBV9 and TRBJ2-2): DSGVTQTPKHLITATGQRVTLRCSPRSGDLSVYWYQQSLDQGLQFLIQYYNGEERAKGNILERFSAQQFPDLHSELNLSSLELGDSALYFCASSSDRGGNTGELFFGEGSRLTVL.

V usage is TRBV4-1 and J usage is TRBJ2-3; 11 bases map to TRBD2. Germline CDR1 MGHRA, CDR2 YSYEKL. This CDR3 has 15 amino acids. Unmatched junction bases numbered 2, after V lost 4 bases and J lost 2 bases. The CDR3 DNA is TGCGCCAGCAGCCGACTAGCGGGGTTCACAGATACGCAGTATTTT. Protein: CASSRLAGFTDTQYF.

The genes are TRBV30 and TRBJ1-2; D gene ambiguous. The CDR3 extends over 12 amino acids. Germline V CDR1 and CDR2: GTSNPN, SVGIG (reference sequence). V lost 3 bases, J lost 8 bases, and 13 bases lay in between. CDR3 nucleotide sequence: TGTGCCTGGAGCTCCAGTATGTACGGCTACACCTTC. Encoded protein: CAWSSSMYGYTF.

The chain uses TRBV7-9 and TRBJ2-2, with a tentative D call TRBD2 (5 bases). CDR1 SEHNR and CDR2 FQNEAQ come from the germline V gene (reference sequence). V gave up 5 bases and J gave up 14 bases, with 24 bases separating them. The CDR3 runs 15 residues. This CDR3 is CASSPDLEDRLGLFF. In DNA, the CDR3 is TGTGCCAGCAGCCCTGATTTGGAGGACCGATTGGGACTGTTTTTT.

CDR3 protein: CASSLVLAKQGDTQYF. The CDR3 nucleotides are TGCGCCAGCAGCTTGGTCCTAGCCAAACAGGGAGATACGCAGTATTTT. The J gene is TRBJ2-3, the V gene TRBV5-1; D perhaps matches TRBD1 (6 bases). Germline-derived CDR1 and CDR2 are SGHRS and YFSETQ. The germline V and J ends were trimmed by 0 bases and 5 bases, with 16 bases remaining between them. The CDR3 runs to 16 residues. The full variable domain, rest sourced from reference TRBV5-1 and TRBJ2-3, is KAGVTQTPRYLIKTRGQQVTLSCSPISGHRSVSWYQQTPGQGLQFLFEYFSETQRNKGNFPGRFSGRQFSNSRSEMNVSTLELGDSALYLCASSLVLAKQGDTQYFGPGTRLTVL.

CDR3 sequence reads: CASSPGTGLKIREQFF. In DNA, the CDR3 is TGTGCCAGCAGCCCAGGCACGGGACTTAAAATTAGAGAGCAGTTCTTC. V usage is TRBV5-6 and J usage is TRBJ2-1; D may be TRBD2 (6 bases). V shed 4 bases and J shed 10 bases, with 24 bases lying between them. The CDR3 consists of 16 residues. Germline V gene sequence: CDR1 SGHDT, CDR2 YYEEEE. The full variable domain, rest sourced from reference TRBV5-6 and TRBJ2-1, is DAGVTQSPTHLIKTRGQQVTLRCSPKSGHDTVSWYQQALGQGPQFIFQYYEEEERQRGNFPDRFSGHQFPNYSSELNVNALLLGDSALYLCASSPGTGLKIREQFFGPGTRLTVL.

The chain's CDR3 is CAITPGQGNQPQHF. CDR3 DNA: TGTGCCATCACCCCGGGACAGGGGAATCAGCCCCAGCATTTT. The V gene is TRBV10-3, the J gene TRBJ1-5, with 10 positions matching TRBD1. V lost 7 bases and J lost 4; bases outside the gene matches: 4. This CDR3 is built from 14 residues. CDR1 is ENHRY, CDR2 SYGVKD, per germline.

This clone was detected only once. The V and J genes are TRBV27 and TRBJ1-1; D ambiguous. This CDR3 contains 14 residues. The ends were cut back, 1 base at V and 4 bases at J, with 10 bases in the middle. Germline V gene sequence: CDR1 MNHEY, CDR2 SMNVEV (reference sequence). The CDR3 nucleotides are TGTGCCAGCAGTTTATTTCGGGAGGGCACTGAAGCTTTCTTT. Its protein product is CASSLFREGTEAFF.

A few counts support this clone. Distinct nucleotide sequences in the sample also encode this CDR3. The rearrangement links TRBV5-1 to TRBJ1-1; TRBD1 might be the D (5 bases). The CDR3 consists of 13 residues. Trimming shortened V by 1 base and J by 1 base, and 5 bases separated the two germline ends. Germline V gives CDR1 SGHRS, CDR2 YFSETQ. The CDR3: CASSLTGNTEAFF. The DNA of the CDR3 is TGCGCCAGCAGCTTGACAGGGAACACTGAAGCTTTCTTT.

The chain has TRBV27 and TRBJ1-3, with D unresolved. CDR1 is MNHEY and CDR2 is SMNVEV in the germline V gene (reference sequence). Trimming took off 3 bases at V and 2 bases at J, with 5 bases between the two ends. The CDR3 is 13 residues long. The DNA of the CDR3 is TGTGCCAGCAGTTTCAGGCCTGGAAACACCATATATTTT. This codes for CASSFRPGNTIYF.